This T cell receptor (beta chain) was identified in a study of OX40 agonist ivuxolimab in advanced cancers. Profiled with immunoSEQ multiplex PCR; TCRdb holds only in-frame clones, not every one. The profile shows 70,000 to 95,000 clones, more than 85% of them singletons. Comment on this clone: What it binds is unknown.

Germline V CDR1 and CDR2: MNHNY, SVGAGI (reference sequence). This CDR3 is 11 amino acids long. V was cut by 8 bases and J by 6 bases, with 10 bases left in between. Whole-study findings and limits: At doses 0.1 to 3.0 mg/kg, CD4+ and CD8+ clones expanded.

The source of this sequence is an adult with an advanced solid tumor such as melanoma, head and neck, liver or kidney cancer. Sequenced material: CD4+ or CD8+ T cells sorted from blood, taken in a trial of the OX40 agonist ivuxolimab. The gene calls are TRBV6-6 and TRBJ1-2; no clear D. CDR3: CASLGNNGYTF. CDR3 coding DNA: TGTGCCAGCCTGGGGAACAATGGCTACACCTTC.